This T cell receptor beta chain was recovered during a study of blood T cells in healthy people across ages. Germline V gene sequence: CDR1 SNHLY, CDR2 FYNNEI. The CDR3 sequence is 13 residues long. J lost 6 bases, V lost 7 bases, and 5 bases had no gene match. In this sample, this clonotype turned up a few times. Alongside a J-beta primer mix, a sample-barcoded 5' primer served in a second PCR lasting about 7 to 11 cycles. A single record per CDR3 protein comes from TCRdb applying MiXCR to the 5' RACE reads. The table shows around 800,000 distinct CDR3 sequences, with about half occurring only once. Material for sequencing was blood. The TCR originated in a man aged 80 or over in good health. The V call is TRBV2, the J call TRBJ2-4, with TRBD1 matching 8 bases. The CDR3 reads CASIGQGLNIQYF. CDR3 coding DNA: TGTGCCAGCATTGGACAGGGCCTAAACATTCAGTACTTC.